The rows below give T cell receptor beta chains drawn from one sample of a study of response to subunit inactivated influenza vaccine. TCRdb called the RT-PCR reads again in MiXCR, with one record for every CDR3 protein. The sample has about 520,000 distinct CDR3 sequences; 25% are singletons. Here the sequenced sample was CD4+ T cells sorted from PBMCs, taken about 5 days after vaccination. The source of these receptors is a man in his fifties or sixties who received an inactivated influenza vaccine. Each CDR3 is given with its conserved first and last residue. The D gene is left open where the match is weak. The size of a clone is reported for some rows only, either as once, few or many, or as a class for expanded clones.

few | TRBJ2-5 | TRBV7-2 | - | TGTGCCAGCAGCTCCAGAGCTATCCAAGAGACCCAGTACTTC | CASSSRAIQETQYF
few | TRBJ2-7 | TRBV11-2 | TRBD1 | TGTGCCAGCAGCCGTTGGACAGGGCTAAACTACGAGCAGTACTTC | CASSRWTGLNYEQYF
few | TRBJ2-7 | TRBV15 | - | TGTGCCACCAGCAGAGATTTGGGCGGCTCCTACGAGCAGTACTTC | CATSRDLGGSYEQYF
- | TRBJ2-2 | TRBV7-6 | - | TGTGCCAGCAGCTTAGTTTGGGCCGACACCGGGGAGCTGTTTTTT | CASSLVWADTGELFF
few | TRBJ2-3 | TRBV6-5 | - | TGTGCCAGCAGTTACGGGCAGGGATTCACAGATACGCAGTATTTT | CASSYGQGFTDTQYF
few | TRBJ1-2 | TRBV12-3/TRBV12-4 | - | TGTGCCAGCAGTTTGGGAATAGGGGCGATATATGGCTACACCTTC | CASSLGIGAIYGYTF
- | TRBJ2-5 | TRBV5-1 | TRBD1 | TGCGCCAGCAGCTCCTCAGGGGACAGTTCTTACCAGTACTTC | CASSSSGDSSYQYF
many | TRBJ2-5 | TRBV29-1 | - | TGCAGCGTTGATGGAGGCCAGACCCAGTACTTC | CSVDGGQTQYF
few | TRBJ2-1 | TRBV7-8 | TRBD2 | TGTGCCAGCAGGACCGGGACTAGCGCCGGGGAGCAGTTCTTC | CASRTGTSAGEQFF
- | TRBJ2-2 | TRBV6-2/TRBV6-3 | TRBD1 | TGTGCCAGCAGCAGGACAGGGAGGAACACCGGGGAGCTGTTTTTT | CASSRTGRNTGELFF
many | TRBJ2-2 | TRBV12-3/TRBV12-4 | - | TGTGCCAGCAGTTTAGGCCCCACCGGGGAGCTGTTTTTT | CASSLGPTGELFF
- | TRBJ1-2 | TRBV28 | TRBD1 | TGTGCCAGCAGTTCAATACGGGACAGGGTATTTCTAGGCTACACCTTC | CASSSIRDRVFLGYTF
- | TRBJ2-4 | TRBV4-2 | TRBD2 | TGTGCCAGCAGCCAAGATCCAGGGACTAGCGGGAGTCACATTCAGTACTTC | CASSQDPGTSGSHIQYF
- | TRBJ2-3 | TRBV6-1 | TRBD1 | TGTGCCAGCAGTATGGACAGGGTTGGAGATACGCAGTATTTT | CASSMDRVGDTQYF
many | TRBJ2-7 | TRBV3-1 | TRBD1 | TGTGCCAGCAGCCAAGCGGCAGGGGGCGACGAGCAGTACTTC | CASSQAAGGDEQYF
- | TRBJ2-1 | TRBV7-9 | TRBD2 | TGTGCCAGCAGCCCCGGGGGGGGGCTTAGCAACAATGAGCAGTTCTTC | CASSPGGGLSNNEQFF
- | TRBJ1-2 | TRBV12-3/TRBV12-4 | TRBD1 | TGTGCCAGCAGAAGGGACAGGGGAACCTACACCTTC | CASRRDRGTYTF
- | TRBJ2-7 | TRBV4-3 | - | TGCGCCAGCAGCCAAGAGGGCGCGGGGCAGTACTTC | CASSQEGAGQYF
many | TRBJ2-3 | TRBV20-1 | - | TGCAGTGTAGAAGGGGGTGGCACAGATACGCAGTATTTT | CSVEGGGTDTQYF
few | TRBJ2-1 | TRBV24-1 | - | TGTGCCACCACCGGAGGGGATACGGATGAGCAGTTCTTC | CATTGGDTDEQFF
few | TRBJ2-7 | TRBV5-5 | - | TGTGCCAGCAGCTTGGTCCTTTCCTACGAGCAGTACTTC | CASSLVLSYEQYF
few | TRBJ2-3 | TRBV4-2 | TRBD2 | TGTGCCAGCAGCCAACCACTAGCGGGAGTTACGCAGTATTTT | CASSQPLAGVTQYF
few | TRBJ1-1 | TRBV7-2 | - | TGTGCCAGCAGCCTAAATACGGCGGGGACTGAAGCTTTCTTT | CASSLNTAGTEAFF
few | TRBJ2-7 | TRBV21-1 | - | TGTGCCAGCAGTACCGGGACTAGCGGGACCTACGAGCAGTACTTC | CASSTGTSGTYEQYF
- | TRBJ2-7 | TRBV11-2 | - | TGTGCCAGCAGCTTTCTAGCGGACAGCGAGCAGTACTTC | CASSFLADSEQYF
- | TRBJ1-4 | TRBV20-1 | - | TGCAGTGCTGGAGGGCGAGGAAATGAAAAACTGTTTTTT | CSAGGRGNEKLFF
- | TRBJ2-1 | TRBV4-1 | - | TGCGCCAGCAGCCAAGGGTTCCAGGCCTTATATGAGAATGAGCAGTTCTTC | CASSQGFQALYENEQFF
few | TRBJ2-5 | TRBV6-1 | - | TGTGCCAGCAGCTTCGCCGGGAACCAAGAGACCCAGTACTTC | CASSFAGNQETQYF
- | TRBJ1-6 | TRBV7-8 | TRBD1 | TGTGCCAGCAGCTCCACTGGGACAGGGAGTTCACCCCTCCACTTT | CASSSTGTGSSPLHF
few | TRBJ1-5 | TRBV2 | - | TGTGCCAGCAGAGGGGACATTAATCAGCCCCAGCATTTT | CASRGDINQPQHF
- | TRBJ1-2 | TRBV20-1 | - | TGCAGTGCTAGAATAGGGCAGGGTAGAACTCAATCGGCCTATGGCTACACCTTC | CSARIGQGRTQSAYGYTF
- | TRBJ1-5 | TRBV6-2/TRBV6-3 | - | TGTGCCAGCAGCCCCCCTCCAAAAAAGACAGATAATAATCAGCCCCAGCATTTT | CASSPPPKKTDNNQPQHF
few | TRBJ2-1 | TRBV7-9 | TRBD2 | TGTGCCAGCAGACTTTCTGGGACTAGGTACAACAATGAGCAGTTCTTC | CASRLSGTRYNNEQFF
- | TRBJ1-2 | TRBV12-3/TRBV12-4 | TRBD1 | TGTGCCAGCAGTCTTCGGGACAGGGAGATCTATGGCTACACCTTC | CASSLRDREIYGYTF
- | TRBJ2-6 | TRBV20-1 | - | TGCAGTGCTAGAAGCGCAATAGCCCGCTCTGGGGCCAACGTCCTGACTTTC | CSARSAIARSGANVLTF
many | TRBJ2-7 | TRBV11-2 | TRBD2 | TGTGCCAGCAGCAAGACTAGCGGTTTCTCCTACGAGCAGTACTTC | CASSKTSGFSYEQYF
- | TRBJ1-4 | TRBV20-1 | - | TGCAGTGCTAGACGAACAACTAATGAAAAACTGTTTTTT | CSARRTTNEKLFF
- | TRBJ1-5 | TRBV5-5 | - | TGTGCCAGCAGCCAAGACATAGGCAATCAGCCCCAGCATTTT | CASSQDIGNQPQHF
- | TRBJ2-7 | TRBV5-1 | - | TGCGCCAGCAGCTTGGGGCCAGCCGACAGCTCCTACGAGCAGTACTTC | CASSLGPADSSYEQYF
- | TRBJ1-5 | TRBV5-1 | - | TGCGCCAGCAGCTTGGGACAGGCCGACAATCAGCCCCAGCATTTT | CASSLGQADNQPQHF
many | TRBJ2-6 | TRBV12-3/TRBV12-4 | - | TGTGCCAGCAGTCTAAGATCTGGGGCCAACGTCCTGACTTTC | CASSLRSGANVLTF
few | TRBJ2-7 | TRBV28 | - | TGTGCCAGCATCGGCAACTCCTACGAGCAGTACTTC | CASIGNSYEQYF